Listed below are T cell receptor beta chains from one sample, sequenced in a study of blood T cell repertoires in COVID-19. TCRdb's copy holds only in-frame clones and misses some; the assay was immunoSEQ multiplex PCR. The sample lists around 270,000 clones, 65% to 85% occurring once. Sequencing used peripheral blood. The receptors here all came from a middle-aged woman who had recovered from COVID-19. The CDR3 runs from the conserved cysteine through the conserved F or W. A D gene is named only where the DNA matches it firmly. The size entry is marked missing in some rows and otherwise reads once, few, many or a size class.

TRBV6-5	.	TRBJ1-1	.	CASSYGSGTAGTEAFF	TGTGCCAGCAGTTACGGGTCGGGGACCGCGGGGACTGAAGCTTTCTTT
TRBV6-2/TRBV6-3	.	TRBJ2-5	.	CASSYRGFGGETQYF	TGTGCCAGCAGTTACCGGGGGTTTGGGGGTGAGACCCAGTACTTC
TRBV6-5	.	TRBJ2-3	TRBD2	CASRHSGAPTDTQYF	TGTGCCAGCAGGCACAGCGGGGCCCCCACAGATACGCAGTATTTT
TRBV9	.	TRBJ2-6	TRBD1	CASSGRQGTGANVLTF	TGTGCCAGCAGCGGACGACAGGGAACTGGGGCCAACGTCCTGACTTTC
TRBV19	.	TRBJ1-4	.	CASRHTQGSVLFF	TGTGCCAGTAGGCACACTCAGGGGTCGGTACTGTTTTTT
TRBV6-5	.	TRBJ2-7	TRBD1	CASRTTGGNSYEQYF	TGTGCCAGCAGAACGACAGGGGGCAACTCCTACGAGCAGTACTTC
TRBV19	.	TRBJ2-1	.	CASSYPGEYNEQFF	TGTGCCAGTAGTTACCCGGGGGAGTACAATGAGCAGTTCTTC
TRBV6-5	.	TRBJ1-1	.	CASSYSGGRGSVAFF	TGTGCCAGCAGTTACTCGGGGGGGCGCGGGTCAGTAGCTTTCTTT
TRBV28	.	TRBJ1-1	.	CASKTQGNTEAFF	TGTGCCAGCAAGACACAGGGGAACACTGAAGCTTTCTTT
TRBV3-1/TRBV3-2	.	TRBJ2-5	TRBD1	CASSLRTGGGETQYF	TGTGCCAGCAGCTTGAGGACAGGGGGAGGGGAGACCCAGTACTTC
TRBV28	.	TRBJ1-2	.	CASWAILGQRHYGYTF	TGTGCCAGCTGGGCCATATTAGGACAGAGACACTATGGCTACACCTTC
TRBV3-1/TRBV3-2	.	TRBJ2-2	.	CASSARGSNTGELFF	TGTGCCAGCAGCGCCCGGGGATCGAACACCGGGGAGCTGTTTTTT
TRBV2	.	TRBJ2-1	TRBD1	CASSTPEGTGLANEQFF	TGTGCCAGCAGTACCCCCGAGGGGACAGGTCTTGCCAATGAGCAGTTCTTC
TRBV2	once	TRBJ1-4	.	CASRRTGSANSNEKLFF	TGTGCCAGTCGCAGGACGGGATCCGCCAACTCTAATGAAAAACTGTTTTTT
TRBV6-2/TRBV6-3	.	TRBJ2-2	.	CASSQTVPATGELFF	TGTGCCAGCAGTCAGACAGTACCTGCAACCGGGGAGCTGTTTTTT
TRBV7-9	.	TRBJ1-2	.	CASSPTELYGYTF	TGTGCCAGCAGCCCGACAGAGCTCTATGGCTACACCTTC
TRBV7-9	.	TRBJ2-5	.	CASSIVRGGETQYF	TGTGCCAGCAGCATAGTCAGGGGCGGGGAGACCCAGTACTTC
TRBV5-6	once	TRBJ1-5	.	CASSLRQGSNQPQHF	TGTGCCAGCAGCTTGCGGCAGGGCTCCAATCAGCCCCAGCATTTT
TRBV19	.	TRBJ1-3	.	CASSPQNSGNTIYF	TGTGCCAGTAGTCCGCAGAACTCTGGAAACACCATATATTTT
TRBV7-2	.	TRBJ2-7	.	CASSLNGGSITYEQYF	TGTGCCAGCAGCTTAAATGGGGGCTCTATCACCTACGAGCAGTACTTC
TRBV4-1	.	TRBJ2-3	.	CASSQDSTRPDTQYF	TGCGCCAGCAGCCAAGATAGCACTCGTCCAGATACGCAGTATTTT
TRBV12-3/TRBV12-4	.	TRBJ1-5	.	CASSFSNQPQHF	TGTGCCAGCAGTTTTTCGAATCAGCCCCAGCATTTT
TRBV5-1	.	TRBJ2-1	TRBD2	CASSSPGVAGFSYNEQFF	TGCGCCAGCAGCTCCCCAGGGGTAGCGGGGTTCTCCTACAATGAGCAGTTCTTC
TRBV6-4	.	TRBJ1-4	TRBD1	CASSEWTGGWEKLFF	TGTGCCAGCAGTGAGTGGACAGGGGGCTGGGAAAAACTGTTTTTT
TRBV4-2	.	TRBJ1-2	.	CASSQVAPGQNYGYTF	TGTGCCAGCAGCCAAGTGGCGCCGGGACAAAACTATGGCTACACCTTC
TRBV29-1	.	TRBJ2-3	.	CSVMTVTMTIEAQYF	TGCAGCGTTATGACAGTGACAATGACGATAGAGGCGCAGTATTTT
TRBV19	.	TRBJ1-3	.	CASRDTGTLPGNTIYF	TGTGCCAGTAGAGACACAGGGACATTGCCTGGAAACACCATATATTTT
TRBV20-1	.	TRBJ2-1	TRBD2	CSASRGGGADHEQFF	TGCAGTGCTAGTCGAGGCGGGGGGGCCGACCATGAGCAGTTCTTC
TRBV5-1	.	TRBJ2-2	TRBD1	CASTNRDRDTGELFF	TGCGCCAGCACTAACCGGGACAGGGACACCGGGGAGCTGTTTTTT
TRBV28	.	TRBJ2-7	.	CASSLADGVYSYEQYF	TGTGCCAGCAGTTTAGCCGACGGGGTCTACTCCTACGAGCAGTACTTC
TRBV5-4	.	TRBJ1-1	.	CASSYRQNSEAFF	TGTGCCAGCAGCTATCGACAAAATTCTGAAGCTTTCTTT
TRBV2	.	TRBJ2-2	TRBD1	CATTEGQGATGELFF	TGTGCCACTACAGAGGGACAGGGGGCGACCGGGGAGCTGTTTTTT
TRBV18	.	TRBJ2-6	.	CASSPNGGAGANVLTF	TGTGCCAGCTCACCTAATGGAGGTGCTGGGGCCAACGTCCTGACTTTC
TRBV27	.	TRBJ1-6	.	CASSSVLRAGWNSPLHF	TGTGCCAGCAGTTCCGTACTTCGGGCAGGGTGGAATTCACCCCTCCACTTT
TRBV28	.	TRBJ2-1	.	CASSGRWNEQFF	TGTGCCAGCTCTGGGCGCTGGAATGAGCAGTTCTTC
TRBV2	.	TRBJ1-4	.	CASRRTEADEKLFF	TGTGCCAGCAGGAGGACAGAGGCGGATGAAAAACTGTTTTTT
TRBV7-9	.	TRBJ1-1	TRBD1	CASRNNRGPTEAFF	TGTGCCAGCAGGAATAACAGGGGGCCGACTGAAGCTTTCTTT
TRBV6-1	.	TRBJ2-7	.	CASSEAGGGAPYEQYF	TGTGCCAGCAGTGAAGCAGGAGGAGGGGCCCCCTACGAGCAGTACTTC
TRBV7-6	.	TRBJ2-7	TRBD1	CASSLDAGGYEQYF	TGTGCCAGCAGCTTAGATGCAGGGGGCTACGAGCAGTACTTC
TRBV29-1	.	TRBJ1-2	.	CSVPQLYNYGYTF	TGCAGCGTTCCGCAACTCTACAACTATGGCTACACCTTC
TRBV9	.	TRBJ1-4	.	CASSATVTNEKLFF	TGTGCCAGCAGCGCGACAGTGACTAATGAAAAACTGTTTTTT
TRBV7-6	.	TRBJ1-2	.	CASSPVTGWHGYTF	TGTGCCAGCAGCCCAGTCACAGGGTGGCATGGCTACACCTTC
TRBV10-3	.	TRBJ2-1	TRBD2	CAISGLAGANEQFF	TGTGCCATCAGTGGGCTAGCGGGGGCGAATGAGCAGTTCTTC
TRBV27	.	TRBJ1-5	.	CASSLGGGSQPQHF	TGTGCCAGCAGTCTTGGGGGGGGGAGTCAGCCCCAGCATTTT
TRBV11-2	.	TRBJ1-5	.	CASSLAGGASQHF	TGTGCCAGCAGCTTAGCCGGGGGGGCGAGCCAGCATTTT
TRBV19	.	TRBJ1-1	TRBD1	CASKQDRDTEAFF	TGTGCCAGTAAGCAGGACAGGGACACTGAAGCTTTCTTT
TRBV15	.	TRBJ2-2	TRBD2	CATSSPKFQGLAGGTGELFF	TGTGCCACCAGCAGTCCAAAGTTCCAAGGACTAGCGGGGGGTACCGGGGAGCTGTTTTTT
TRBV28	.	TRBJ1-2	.	CASSAGVYGYTF	TGTGCCAGCTCGGCGGGAGTATATGGCTACACCTTC
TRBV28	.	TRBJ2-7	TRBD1	CASSATGTESYEQYF	TGTGCCAGCAGTGCGACCGGGACAGAGTCCTACGAGCAGTACTTC
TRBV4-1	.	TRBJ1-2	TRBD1	CASSQRPPTGINYGYTF	TGCGCCAGCAGCCAACGACCCCCGACAGGGATAAACTATGGCTACACCTTC
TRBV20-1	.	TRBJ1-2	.	CSASLYSAGADGYTF	TGCAGTGCTAGTTTATACTCTGCAGGGGCCGATGGCTACACCTTC
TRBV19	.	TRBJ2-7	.	CASSVRGTTYEQYF	TGTGCCAGTAGCGTGAGGGGGACCACCTACGAGCAGTACTTC
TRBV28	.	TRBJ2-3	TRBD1	CASSPHLGTDTDTQYF	TGTGCCAGCAGTCCACACCTGGGGACAGACACAGATACGCAGTATTTT
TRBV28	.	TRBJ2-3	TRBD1	CASSYLGGTGVADTQYF	TGTGCCAGCAGCTATCTAGGAGGGACAGGGGTTGCAGATACGCAGTATTTT
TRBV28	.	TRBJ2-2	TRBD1	CASSSTGDHTGELFF	TGTGCCAGCAGTTCTACAGGGGACCACACCGGGGAGCTGTTTTTT